The sample holds a few counts of the clone carrying this T cell receptor beta chain. This sample stems from a study of blood T cells in healthy people across ages. In germline, CDR1 is SGHRS, CDR2 YFSETQ. V was clipped by 0 bases and J by 0 bases, with 23 bases between them. The CDR3 totals 20 residues. Alongside a J-beta primer mix, a sample-barcoded 5' primer served in a second PCR lasting about 6 to 12 cycles. MiXCR, applied by TCRdb to the 5' RACE reads, yields one record per CDR3 protein. The table lists hundreds of thousands of distinct CDR3 sequences, around 50% of them singletons. The sequenced sample consisted of blood. This clonotype originated in a man at least 80 years old in good health. V usage is TRBV5-1 and J usage is TRBJ2-3; D is perhaps TRBD1 or TRBD2 (5 bases each). The CDR3 DNA reads TGCGCCAGCAGCTTGGTCCCCCAATCCTCGGGGCTAGAAAGCACAGATACGCAGTATTTT. This gives the protein CASSLVPQSSGLESTDTQYF.